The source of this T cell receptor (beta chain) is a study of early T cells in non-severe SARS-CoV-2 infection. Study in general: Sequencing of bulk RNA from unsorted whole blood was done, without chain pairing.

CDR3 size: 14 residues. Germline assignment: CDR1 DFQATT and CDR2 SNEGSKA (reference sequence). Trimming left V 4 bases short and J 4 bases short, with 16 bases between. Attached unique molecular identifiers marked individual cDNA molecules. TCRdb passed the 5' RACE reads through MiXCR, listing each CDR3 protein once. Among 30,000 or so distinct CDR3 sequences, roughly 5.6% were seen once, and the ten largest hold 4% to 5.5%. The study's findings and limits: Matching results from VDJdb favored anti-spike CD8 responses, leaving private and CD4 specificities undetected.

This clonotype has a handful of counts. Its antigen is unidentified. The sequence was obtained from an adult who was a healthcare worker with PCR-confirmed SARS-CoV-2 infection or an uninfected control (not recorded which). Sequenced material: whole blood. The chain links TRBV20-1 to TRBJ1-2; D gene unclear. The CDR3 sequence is CSAILGQPLYGYTF. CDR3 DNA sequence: TGCAGTGCTATTTTGGGTCAGCCTCTCTATGGCTACACCTTC.